The TCR beta chain described here comes from a study of T cell responses to AZD1222 COVID-19 vaccine. The overall study: Researchers grouped second doses given at about 4 or about 12 weeks into one pool. Study outcomes and limitations: Repertoire sampling occurred only after the peak T cell response.

Notes on this clone: Its antigen is not known.

Only in-frame clones appear in the TCRdb table, and some are missing; sequencing was by immunoSEQ multiplex PCR. This sample yields around 140,000 clones, of which roughly 92% are seen a single time; over 1.5% belongs to the top ten. CDR1 is SGHVS and CDR2 is FQNEAQ in the germline V gene. The CDR3 is made up of 13 amino acids. V was trimmed by 5 bases and J by 4 bases, leaving 12 bases between them. Sequenced here: peripheral blood, sampled on day 0 of AZD1222 vaccination. The chain has TRBV7-8 and TRBJ2-7; no clear D gene. The origin of this receptor is an adult in good health. In DNA form, the CDR3 reads TGTGCCAGCAGCCCTACAAATAAATACGAGCAGTACTTC. The encoded protein is CASSPTNKYEQYF.